The 19 T cell receptor beta chains reported below all come from one sample, sequenced in a study of T cells in Graves' hyperthyroidism and ophthalmopathy. TCR beta CDR3 regions were amplified from RNA. HTBI primers were the set used in a first-round RT-PCR of the TCR CDR3. From the multiplex PCR reads, TCRdb called clonotypes with MiXCR, one entry per CDR3 protein. The profile shows roughly 710,000 distinct CDR3 sequences, just over 35% of them singletons. Specimen: blood. The receptors were gathered from a woman between 40 and 50 years old with Graves' hyperthyroidism.

This clonotype was observed many times. The chain is built from TRBV19 and TRBJ1-1; tentatively, D is TRBD1 (5 bases). Per germline, CDR1 LNHDA and CDR2 SQIVND (reference sequence). Trimming took 10 bases from V and 1 from J, leaving 10 bases between them. There are 12 residues in the CDR3. DNA of the CDR3: TGTGCCACTTCAGGGAGGAACACTGAAGCTTTCTTT. Its translation is CATSGRNTEAFF.

V usage is TRBV6-5 and J usage is TRBJ2-7, with D perhaps TRBD1 or TRBD2 (6 bases each). The CDR3 extends over 16 amino acids. Deletions cut 0 bases from V and 2 bases from J, with 14 bases between. The V gene's germline CDR1 is MNHEY and CDR2 SVGAGI. CDR3 sequence reads: CASSYSGAGSTYEQYF. The CDR3 coding sequence is TGTGCCAGCAGTTACTCGGGGGCGGGGTCTACCTACGAGCAGTACTTC.

This clonotype was picked up many times. The chain combines TRBV7-6 with TRBJ1-2; 9 bases align to TRBD1. Germline lookup yields CDR1 SGHVS and CDR2 FNYEAQ. The CDR3 sequence is 14 residues long. Trimming cost V 4 bases and J 6 bases; bases outside gene matches: 6. The CDR3 loop reads CASSSMTGGNGYTF. CDR3 coding DNA: TGTGCCAGCAGCTCTATGACAGGGGGAAATGGCTACACCTTC.

This clonotype occurred a few times. The V and J genes are TRBV9 and TRBJ1-5, with D maybe TRBD1 (6 bases). Germline-derived CDR1 and CDR2 are SGDLS and YYNGEE. The CDR3 is made up of 14 amino acids. V lost 0 bases and J 8 bases, leaving 12 bases between the germline ends. As DNA, the CDR3 is TGTGCCAGCAGCGTAGCTGGGGGCTTGGAGCCCCAGCATTTT. It translates to CASSVAGGLEPQHF.

This clonotype has only one observation. V is TRBV10-3 and J is TRBJ2-5, with D perhaps TRBD2 (7 bases). CDR3 length: 11 amino acids. The germline V gene has CDR1 ENHRY and CDR2 SYGVKD. V dropped 10 bases and J dropped 5 bases, with 11 bases sitting between them. The CDR3 here is CATGEGETQYF. The CDR3 DNA sequence: TGTGCCACAGGGGAGGGGGAGACCCAGTACTTC.

This clonotype showed up just a few times. The chain's CDR3 is CASSQDIGQGDTIYF. In DNA form, the CDR3 reads TGCGCCAGCAGCCAAGATATAGGACAGGGTGACACCATATATTTT. The chain has TRBV4-3 and TRBJ1-3; the match to TRBD1 covers 8 bases. CDR1 and CDR2 (germline): LGHNA, YSLEER. J was trimmed by 8 bases and V by 0 bases; bases with no gene match: 6. The length of the CDR3 is 15 residues.

The genes are TRBV25-1 and TRBJ1-2, with 7 bases matching TRBD1. The CDR3 extends over 17 amino acids. The germline CDR1 and CDR2 sequences are MGHDK and SYGVNS. J gave up 0 bases and V 5 bases, and 12 bases lay outside the gene matches. CDR3 region: CASSSSPGQTTNYGYTF. In nucleotides, the CDR3 is TGTGCCAGCAGTTCATCACCGGGACAGACTACTAACTATGGCTACACCTTC.

To note about this clonotype: Since a much larger clone is just one base distant, this may be a read error. V gene TRBV7-9 combines with J gene TRBJ2-5; tentatively, D is TRBD1 (6 bases). The CDR3 contains 12 residues. The V and J ends lost 6 bases and 4 bases respectively, with 9 bases between them. Germline V gene data show CDR1 as SEHNR and CDR2 as FQNEAQ (reference sequence). This CDR3 reads CASSRGIETQYF. As DNA, the CDR3 is TGTGCCAGCAGTAGGGGGATAGAGACCCAGTACTTC. The full variable domain, in which reference TRBV7-9 and TRBJ2-5 provide the parts outside the CDR3, is DTGVSQNPRHKITKRGQNVTFRCDPISEHNRLYWYRQTLGQGPEFLTYFQNEAQLEKSRLLSDRFSAERPKGSFSTLEIQRTEQGDSAMYLCASSRGIETQYFGPGTRLLVL.

The chain links TRBV20-1 to TRBJ2-5; 8 bases agree with TRBD2. The germline V gene encodes CDR1 DFQATT and CDR2 SNEGSKA (reference sequence). The junction had 17 bases not matched to a gene; V was cut back by 6 bases and J by 5 bases. The CDR3 spans 16 residues. CDR3 residues: CSAPPALRGGRETQYF. The CDR3 DNA follows: TGCAGTGCCCCCCCGGCGCTACGGGGGGGCAGGGAGACCCAGTACTTC.

This clonotype was counted at least ten times. The rearrangement joins TRBV12-3 or TRBV12-4 to TRBJ1-1; 7 nucleotides line up with TRBD1. The trim removed 6 bases at V and 1 base at J, leaving 5 bases unmatched. The CDR3 spans 14 residues. The CDR3 loop reads CASRKTGTNTEAFF. The CDR3 DNA sequence: TGTGCCAGCAGAAAGACAGGGACGAACACTGAAGCTTTCTTT.

The chain uses TRBV29-1 and TRBJ2-3; a possible D gene is TRBD2 (5 bases). The CDR3 is 13 amino acids. The germline V gene has CDR1 SQVTM and CDR2 ANQGSEA. Trimming removed 4 bases from V and 7 bases from J, with 15 bases in between. In nucleotides, the CDR3 is TGCAGCGTTGGGGTAGAGGGATTGAATACGCAGTATTTT. It is translated as CSVGVEGLNTQYF.

The genes are TRBV2 and TRBJ2-5; TRBD2 matches 8 bases. The germline CDR1 and CDR2 sequences are SNHLY and FYNNEI. V lost 4 bases to trimming and J lost 4 bases; unmatched junction nucleotides: 5. This CDR3 spans 14 amino acids. CDR3 nucleotides: TGTGCCAGCAGTGTGCGGGGGGTTCGAGAGACCCAGTACTTC. Protein product: CASSVRGVRETQYF.

This clonotype turned up a few times. The chain couples TRBV11-3 to TRBJ2-5; TRBD2 agrees at 12 bases. Germline V gene data show CDR1 as SGHNT and CDR2 as YENEEA. The CDR3 consists of 16 residues. V dropped 5 bases and J dropped 2; count of bases not matched to a gene: 6. The CDR3 DNA is TGTGCCAGCAGCCCAACTAGCGGGGGGCCGCAAGAGACCCAGTACTTC. Translating it yields CASSPTSGGPQETQYF.

This clonotype was found a few times. The gene calls are TRBV6-6 and TRBJ2-7; weak D call: TRBD1 (5 bases). CDR3 length: 17 amino acids. Germline CDR1 MNHNY, CDR2 SVGAGI (reference sequence). The V and J ends lost 0 bases and 0 bases respectively, with 15 bases between them. CDR3: CASSYSDSGVGSYEQYF. DNA for the CDR3: TGTGCCAGCAGTTACTCTGACAGTGGGGTTGGCTCCTACGAGCAGTACTTC.

This clonotype was detected ten times or more. V usage is TRBV20-1 and J usage is TRBJ1-2, with TRBD1 matching 7 bases. V gave up 1 base and J gave up 3 bases; unmatched junction bases: 8. The V gene's germline CDR1 is DFQATT and CDR2 SNEGSKA (reference sequence). This CDR3 has 15 amino acids. The CDR3 DNA reads TGCAGTGCTAGAGGAGGGGACAGAGCTTACTATGGCTACACCTTC. Protein product: CSARGGDRAYYGYTF.

In this sample, this clonotype turned up a few times. The gene calls are TRBV27 and TRBJ1-3; D is perhaps TRBD1 (5 bases). The length of the CDR3 is 15 residues. CDR1 is MNHEY and CDR2 is SMNVEV in the germline V gene (reference sequence). Trimming shortened V by 6 bases and J by 4 bases, and 16 bases separated the two germline ends. The CDR3 is CASSRGGSGGNTIYF. The CDR3 DNA reads as TGTGCCAGCAGCCGCGGGGGTTCAGGAGGAAACACCATATATTTT.

Turning to this clonotype: It is likely a read error, because the conserved phenylalanine at the end of the CDR3 is missing. The limits of the CDR3 on the DNA are not certain, so only TCRdb's listed CDR3 is given. The chain couples TRBV7-2 to TRBJ2-5; the D segment call TRBD2 is taken from the table without a DNA check. Looked up from germline, CDR1 is SGHTA and CDR2 is FQGNSA. The length of the CDR3 is 8 amino acids, counting both ends. The CDR3 sequence: CASSYWTS.

The gene calls are TRBV2 and TRBJ1-6, with 7 bases matching TRBD1. CDR3 length: 14 amino acids. Germline V gene sequence: CDR1 SNHLY, CDR2 FYNNEI. Trimming took 8 bases from V and 10 from J; bases not matched to a gene: 11. CDR3 amino acids: CASVGQDTSSPLHF. DNA for the CDR3: TGTGCCAGCGTCGGACAGGATACGAGCTCACCCCTCCACTTT.

Only a few counts were recorded for this clonotype. The chain links TRBV7-2 to TRBJ2-3, with D maybe TRBD1 (5 bases). The germline gives CDR1 SGHTA, CDR2 FQGNSA. The CDR3 is made up of 13 amino acids. The V end was cut by 2 bases, the J end by 4 bases, with 7 bases between. CDR3: CASSLRRADTQYF. The CDR3 DNA reads as TGTGCCAGCAGCTTACGCAGGGCAGATACGCAGTATTTT.